The 5 T cell receptor beta chains below all came from one sample that was sequenced in a study of memory CD4+ T cells and cytomegalovirus serostatus. Sequencing was performed with immunoSEQ multiplex PCR; in TCRdb, only in-frame clones are kept and a portion is missing. The sample lists more than 45,000 clones; just under 80% were seen once. Single viable CD3+CD4+CD8-CD45RO+ cells were sorted as the memory CD4+ T cells. The sample taken for sequencing was memory CD4+ T cells from blood. Receptors were obtained from an adult in good health and CMV-seronegative.

The gene calls are TRBV7-2 and TRBJ1-5; D remains unclear. Trimming pared 3 bases from V and 2 bases from J, leaving 5 bases between. This CDR3 comprises 13 residues. The germline V gene encodes CDR1 SGHTA and CDR2 FQGNSA. CDR3 sequence: CASSFGRNQPQHF. Written as DNA, the CDR3 is TGTGCCAGCAGCTTCGGACGCAATCAGCCCCAGCATTTT.

The genes are TRBV11-2 and TRBJ2-7, with 8 bases matching TRBD1. The CDR3 loop spans 15 amino acids. Per germline, CDR1 SGHAT and CDR2 FQNNGV. The trim removed 5 bases at V and 3 bases at J, leaving 9 bases unmatched. CDR3 coding DNA: TGTGCCAGCAGCGAGGGACAGGCGGCCGTCTACGAGCAGTACTTC. This sequence encodes CASSEGQAAVYEQYF.

The genes are TRBV6-6 and TRBJ2-7, with D uncertain. The CDR3 loop spans 15 amino acids. V was trimmed by 2 bases and J by 4 bases, leaving 15 bases between them. CDR1 is MNHNY, CDR2 SVGAGI, per germline (reference sequence). This CDR3 reads CASSYPPGPLYEQYF. CDR3 DNA sequence: TGTGCCAGCAGTTACCCCCCGGGTCCTCTATACGAGCAGTACTTC.

V and J are TRBV5-8 and TRBJ2-5, with D possibly being TRBD1 or TRBD2 (5 bases each). Per germline, CDR1 SGHTS and CDR2 YDEGEE. V was pared by 4 bases and J by 5 bases, with 15 bases between. CDR3 length: 14 residues. CDR3 coding DNA: TGTGCCAGCAGCGGGGGTCAGGGCCTCGAGACCCAGTACTTC. It codes for CASSGGQGLETQYF.

The V call is TRBV27, the J call TRBJ2-7; D gene ambiguous. Deletions cut 1 base from V and 3 bases from J, with 13 bases between. The germline gives CDR1 MNHEY, CDR2 SMNVEV (reference sequence). This CDR3 has 15 amino acids. As DNA, the CDR3 is TGTGCCAGCAGTTTATATAGGCTAGATATCTACGAGCAGTACTTC. The encoded protein is CASSLYRLDIYEQYF.